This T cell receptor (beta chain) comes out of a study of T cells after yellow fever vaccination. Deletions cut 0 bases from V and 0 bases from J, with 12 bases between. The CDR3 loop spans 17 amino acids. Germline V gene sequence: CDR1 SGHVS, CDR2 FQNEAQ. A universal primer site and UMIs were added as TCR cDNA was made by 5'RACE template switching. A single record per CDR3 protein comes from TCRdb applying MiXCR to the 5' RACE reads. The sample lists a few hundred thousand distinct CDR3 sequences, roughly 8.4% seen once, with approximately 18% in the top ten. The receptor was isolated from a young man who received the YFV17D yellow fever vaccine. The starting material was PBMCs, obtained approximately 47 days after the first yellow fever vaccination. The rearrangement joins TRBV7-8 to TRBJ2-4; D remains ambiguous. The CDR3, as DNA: TGTGCCAGCAGCTTAGCATGGGTCTCACTAGCCAAAAACATTCAGTACTTC. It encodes CASSLAWVSLAKNIQYF.